The T cell receptor (beta chain) described here comes from a study of OX40 agonist ivuxolimab in advanced cancers. The overall study: Ivuxolimab, an agonistic anti-OX40 (CD134) antibody, was given to patients. Three partial responders included one hepatocellular carcinoma patient and two cutaneous melanoma patients.

This CDR3 has 14 residues. The germline V gene encodes CDR1 SGHRS and CDR2 YFSETQ. V was trimmed by 0 bases and J by 8 bases, leaving 9 bases between them. Findings and caveats of the study: Low normalized T-cell clonal expansion was additionally recorded for some nonresponders.

Concerning this clone itself: Its antigen is not identified.

Generated by immunoSEQ multiplex PCR, the TCRdb table keeps only in-frame clones and is missing some. The repertoire has approximately 82,000 clones, approximately 85% of them found once; the top ten carry approximately 2.3%. This specimen was CD4+ or CD8+ T cells sorted from blood, taken in a trial of the OX40 agonist ivuxolimab. The chain has TRBV5-1 and TRBJ1-6; no clear D gene. The clonotype originates from an adult with an advanced solid tumor such as melanoma, head and neck, liver or kidney cancer. The CDR3 nucleotides are TGCGCCAGCAGCTTGGGGTCGCAAGATTCACCCCTCCACTTT. It yields the protein CASSLGSQDSPLHF.